This T cell receptor (beta chain) was profiled in a study of blood T cell repertoires in COVID-19. About the research overall: Sites across the United States, Italy and Spain contributed samples from acute and convalescent COVID-19. PBMCs, B-cell-depleted T cells, or T cells were the source of the cDNA or gDNA that made up the material.

Trimming shortened V by 4 bases and J by 10 bases, and 14 bases separated the two germline ends. Germline V gene lookup returns CDR1 WSHSY and CDR2 SAAADI. This CDR3 has 13 amino acids. Libraries were prepared by immunoSEQ multiplex PCR; TCRdb keeps only in-frame clonotypes and omits some of them. This sample has over 300,000 clones, with about nine tenths found just once. Sequencing was done on a sample of PBMCs or T cells enriched from blood (not recorded which). J is TRBJ2-1 and V is TRBV10-2; D might be TRBD1 (6 bases). This receptor was identified in a woman in her late teens or twenties who had recovered from COVID-19. CDR3 region: CASSGSQGREQFF. CDR3 nucleotides: TGCGCCAGCAGTGGCTCACAGGGACGAGAGCAGTTCTTC.